This TCR beta chain was sequenced in a study of blood T cell repertoires in COVID-19. This clone was seen only a few times. TCRdb keeps only in-frame clones here, not all; method: immunoSEQ multiplex PCR. The profile shows 250,000 or so clones, roughly four fifths of them singletons. From germline, CDR1 is SGHRS and CDR2 YFSETQ. V lost 4 bases, J lost 3 bases, and 10 bases lay in between. CDR3 length: 13 amino acids. The receptor's source is a man aged 25 to 40 who had recovered from COVID-19. The chain links TRBV5-1 to TRBJ1-2; D not resolved. Sequenced material: peripheral blood. CDR3: CASSPWEDYGYTF. Here the CDR3 DNA reads TGCGCCAGCAGCCCCTGGGAGGACTATGGCTACACCTTC.